This paragraph reports one T cell receptor beta chain. These data belong to a study of blood T cell repertoires in COVID-19. The overall study: PBMCs, B-cell-depleted T cells, or T cells were the source of the cDNA or gDNA that made up the material.

Here immunoSEQ multiplex PCR was the method, and the copy in TCRdb shows in-frame clones only, minus some. The sample includes tens of thousands of clones, approximately 80% of them seen just once. The germline V gene encodes CDR1 SNHLY and CDR2 FYNNEI. The CDR3 consists of 14 residues. V was cut by 4 bases and J by 5 bases, with 9 bases left in between. The sample was peripheral blood. The genes are TRBV2 and TRBJ1-6, with D perhaps matching TRBD1 (6 bases). The source is a man in his 70s with acute or convalescent COVID-19. The CDR3 DNA reads TGTGCCAGCAGTGCTTCAGGGGATAATTCACCCCTCCACTTT. It yields the protein CASSASGDNSPLHF.